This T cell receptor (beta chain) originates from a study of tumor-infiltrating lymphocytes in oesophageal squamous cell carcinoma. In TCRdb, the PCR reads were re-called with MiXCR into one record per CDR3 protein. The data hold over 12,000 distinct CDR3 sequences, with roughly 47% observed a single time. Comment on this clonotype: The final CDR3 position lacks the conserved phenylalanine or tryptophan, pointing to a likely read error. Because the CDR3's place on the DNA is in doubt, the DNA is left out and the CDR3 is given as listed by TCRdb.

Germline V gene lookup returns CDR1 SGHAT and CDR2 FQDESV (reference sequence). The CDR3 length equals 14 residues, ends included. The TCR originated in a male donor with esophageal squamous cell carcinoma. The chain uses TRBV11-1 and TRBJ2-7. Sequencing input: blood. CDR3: CASSHNQASYTFGS.